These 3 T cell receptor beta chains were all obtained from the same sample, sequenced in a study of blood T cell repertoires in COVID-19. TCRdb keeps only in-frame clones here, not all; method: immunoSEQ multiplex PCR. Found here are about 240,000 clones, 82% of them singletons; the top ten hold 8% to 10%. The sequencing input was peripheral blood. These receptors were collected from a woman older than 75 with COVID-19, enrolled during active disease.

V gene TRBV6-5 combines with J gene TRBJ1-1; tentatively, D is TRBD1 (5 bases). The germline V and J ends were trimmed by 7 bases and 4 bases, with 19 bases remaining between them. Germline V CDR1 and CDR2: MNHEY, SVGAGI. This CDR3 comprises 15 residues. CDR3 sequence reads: CASTTGRVGGTEAFF. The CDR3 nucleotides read TGTGCCAGCACCACGGGGAGGGTTGGGGGCACTGAAGCTTTCTTT.

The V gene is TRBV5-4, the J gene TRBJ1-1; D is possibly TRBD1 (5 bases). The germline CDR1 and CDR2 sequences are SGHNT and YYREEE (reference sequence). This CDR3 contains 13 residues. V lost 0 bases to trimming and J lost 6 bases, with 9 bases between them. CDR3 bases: TGTGCCAGCAGCTTGGGACAGCTTGCTGAAGCTTTCTTT. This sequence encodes CASSLGQLAEAFF. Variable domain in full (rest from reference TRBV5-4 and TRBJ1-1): ETGVTQSPTHLIKTRGQQVTLRCSSQSGHNTVSWYQQALGQGPQFIFQYYREEENGRGNFPPRFSGLQFPNYSSELNVNALELDDSALYLCASSLGQLAEAFFGQGTRLTVV.

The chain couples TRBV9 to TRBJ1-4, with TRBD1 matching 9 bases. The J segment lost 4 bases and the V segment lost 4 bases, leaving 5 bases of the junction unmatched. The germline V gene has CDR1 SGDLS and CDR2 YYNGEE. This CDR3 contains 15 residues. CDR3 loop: CASSPRDRDNEKLFF. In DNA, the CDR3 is TGTGCCAGCAGCCCCCGGGACAGGGATAATGAAAAACTGTTTTTT.